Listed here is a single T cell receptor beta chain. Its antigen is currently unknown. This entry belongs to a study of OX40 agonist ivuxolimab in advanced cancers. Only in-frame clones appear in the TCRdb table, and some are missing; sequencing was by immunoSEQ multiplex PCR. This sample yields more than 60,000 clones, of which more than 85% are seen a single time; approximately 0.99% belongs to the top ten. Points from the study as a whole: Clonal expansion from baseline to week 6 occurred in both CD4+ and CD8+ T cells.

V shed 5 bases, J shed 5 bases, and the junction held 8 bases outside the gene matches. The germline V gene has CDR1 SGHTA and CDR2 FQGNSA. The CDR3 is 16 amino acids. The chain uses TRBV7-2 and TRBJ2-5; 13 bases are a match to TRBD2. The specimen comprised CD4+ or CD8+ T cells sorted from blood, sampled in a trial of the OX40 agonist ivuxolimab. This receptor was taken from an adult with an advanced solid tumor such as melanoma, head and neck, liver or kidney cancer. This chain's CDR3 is CASSRRLAGGGETQYF. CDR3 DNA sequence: TGTGCCAGCAGCCGGAGACTAGCGGGAGGCGGGGAGACCCAGTACTTC.